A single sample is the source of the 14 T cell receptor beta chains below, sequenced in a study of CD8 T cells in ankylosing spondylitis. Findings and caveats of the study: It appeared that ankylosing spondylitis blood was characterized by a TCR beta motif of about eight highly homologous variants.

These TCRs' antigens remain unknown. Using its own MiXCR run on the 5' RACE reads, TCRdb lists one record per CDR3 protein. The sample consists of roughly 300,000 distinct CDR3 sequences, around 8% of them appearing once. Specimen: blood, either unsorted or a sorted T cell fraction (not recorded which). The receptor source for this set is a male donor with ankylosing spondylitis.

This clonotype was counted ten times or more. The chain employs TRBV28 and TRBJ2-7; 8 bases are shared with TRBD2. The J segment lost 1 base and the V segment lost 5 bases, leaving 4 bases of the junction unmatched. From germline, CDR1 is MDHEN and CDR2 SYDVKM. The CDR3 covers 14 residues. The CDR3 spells CASSLSGGSYEQYF. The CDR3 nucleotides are TGTGCCAGCAGTCTCAGCGGGGGTTCCTACGAGCAGTACTTC.

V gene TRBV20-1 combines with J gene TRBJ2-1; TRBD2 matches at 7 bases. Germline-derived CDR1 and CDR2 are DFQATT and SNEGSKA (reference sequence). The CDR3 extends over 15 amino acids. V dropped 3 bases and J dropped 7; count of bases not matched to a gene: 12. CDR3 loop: CSASVPKGLKNEQFF. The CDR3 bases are TGCAGTGCTAGTGTTCCGAAGGGACTAAAGAATGAGCAGTTCTTC.

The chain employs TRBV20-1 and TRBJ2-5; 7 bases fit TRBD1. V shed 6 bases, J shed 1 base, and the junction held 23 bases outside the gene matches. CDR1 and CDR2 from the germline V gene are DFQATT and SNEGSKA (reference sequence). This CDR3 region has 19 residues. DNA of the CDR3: TGCAGTGCACCAAGGGACAGCCAAACCCTCCGACTAATCCAAGAGACCCAGTACTTC. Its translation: CSAPRDSQTLRLIQETQYF.

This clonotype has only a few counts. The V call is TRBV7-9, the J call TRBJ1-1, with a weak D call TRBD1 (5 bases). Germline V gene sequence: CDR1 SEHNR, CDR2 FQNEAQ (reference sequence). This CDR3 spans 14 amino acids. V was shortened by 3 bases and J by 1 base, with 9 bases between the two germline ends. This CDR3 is CASSLGGANTEAFF. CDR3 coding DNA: TGTGCCAGCAGCTTGGGGGGAGCGAACACTGAAGCTTTCTTT.

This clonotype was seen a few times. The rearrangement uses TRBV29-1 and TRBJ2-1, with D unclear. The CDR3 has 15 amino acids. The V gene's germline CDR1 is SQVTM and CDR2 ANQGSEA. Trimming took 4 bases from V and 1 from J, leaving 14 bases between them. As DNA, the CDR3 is TGCAGCGTTGTTAGACAACCGCCGTCCTACAATGAGCAGTTCTTC. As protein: CSVVRQPPSYNEQFF.

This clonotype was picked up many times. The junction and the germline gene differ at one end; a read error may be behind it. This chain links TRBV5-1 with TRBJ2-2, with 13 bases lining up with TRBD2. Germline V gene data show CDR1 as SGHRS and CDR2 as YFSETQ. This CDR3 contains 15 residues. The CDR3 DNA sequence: TGTGCCAGCAGTTTGGGACTAGCGGGAACCGGGGAGCTGTTTTTT. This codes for CASSLGLAGTGELFF.

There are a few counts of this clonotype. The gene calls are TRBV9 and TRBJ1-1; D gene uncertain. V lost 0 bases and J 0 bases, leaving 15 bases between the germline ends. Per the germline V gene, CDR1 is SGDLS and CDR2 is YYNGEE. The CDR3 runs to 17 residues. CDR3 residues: CASSVAGPWSVNTEAFF. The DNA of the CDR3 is TGTGCCAGCAGCGTAGCCGGGCCCTGGAGCGTGAACACTGAAGCTTTCTTT. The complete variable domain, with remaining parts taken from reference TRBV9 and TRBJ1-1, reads DSGVTQTPKHLITATGQRVTLRCSPRSGDLSVYWYQQSLDQGLQFLIQYYNGEERAKGNILERFSAQQFPDLHSELNLSSLELGDSALYFCASSVAGPWSVNTEAFFGQGTRLTVV.

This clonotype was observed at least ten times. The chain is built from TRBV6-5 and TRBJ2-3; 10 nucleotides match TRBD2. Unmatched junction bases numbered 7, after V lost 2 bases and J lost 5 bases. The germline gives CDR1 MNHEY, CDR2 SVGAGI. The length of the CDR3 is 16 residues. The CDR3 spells CASSYRASGSGDTQYF. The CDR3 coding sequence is TGTGCCAGCAGTTACCGGGCTAGCGGGAGTGGAGATACGCAGTATTTT.

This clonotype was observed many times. The CDR3 DNA is TGTGCCAGCAGCTTAGTTGGGCTAGCGGGAGGCAACTACGAGCAGTACTTC. Protein: CASSLVGLAGGNYEQYF. The chain links TRBV7-2 to TRBJ2-7; the match to TRBD2 covers 11 bases. The length of the CDR3 is 17 residues. Trimming at V came to 1 base and at J to 3 bases, leaving 8 bases not matched to a gene. CDR1 and CDR2 from the germline V gene are SGHTA and FQGNSA.

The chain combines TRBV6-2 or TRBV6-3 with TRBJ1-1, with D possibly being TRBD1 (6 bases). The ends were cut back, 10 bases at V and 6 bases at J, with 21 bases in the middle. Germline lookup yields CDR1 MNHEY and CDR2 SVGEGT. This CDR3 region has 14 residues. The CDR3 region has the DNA TGTGCCATCACGGGGGGACACTATTTCTCTGAAGCTTTCTTT. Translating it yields CAITGGHYFSEAFF.

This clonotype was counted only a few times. CDR3 residues: CASSLEGTSGLYEQYF. The CDR3 DNA is TGTGCCAGCAGCTTGGAGGGGACTAGCGGGCTCTACGAGCAGTACTTC. The chain joins TRBV5-5 to TRBJ2-7; 12 bases are a match to TRBD2. In germline, CDR1 is SGHKS, CDR2 YYEKEE (reference sequence). CDR3 size: 16 residues. V dropped 0 bases and J dropped 3; count of bases not matched to a gene: 4. Complete variable domain (other parts from reference TRBV5-5 and TRBJ2-7): DAGVTQSPTHLIKTRGQQVTLRCSPISGHKSVSWYQQVLGQGPQFIFQYYEKEERGRGNFPDRFSARQFPNYSSELNVNALLLGDSALYLCASSLEGTSGLYEQYFGPGTRLTVT.

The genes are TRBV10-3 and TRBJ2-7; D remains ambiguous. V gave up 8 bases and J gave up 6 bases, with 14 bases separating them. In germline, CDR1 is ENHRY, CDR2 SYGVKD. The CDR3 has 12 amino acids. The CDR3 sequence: CAIGLTGIEQYF. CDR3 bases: TGTGCCATCGGGCTGACGGGTATCGAGCAGTACTTC.

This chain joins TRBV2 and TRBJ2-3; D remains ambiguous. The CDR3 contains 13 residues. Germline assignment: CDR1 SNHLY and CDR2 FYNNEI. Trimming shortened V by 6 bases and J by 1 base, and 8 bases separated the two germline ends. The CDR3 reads CASRELRTDTQYF. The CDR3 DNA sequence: TGTGCCAGCAGGGAACTCCGCACAGATACGCAGTATTTT.

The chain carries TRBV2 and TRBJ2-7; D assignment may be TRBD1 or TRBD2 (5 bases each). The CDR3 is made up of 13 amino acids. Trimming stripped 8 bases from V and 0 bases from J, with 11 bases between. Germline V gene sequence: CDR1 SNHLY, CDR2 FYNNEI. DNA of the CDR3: TGTGCCAGCCTTAGTGGGACCTCCTACGAGCAGTACTTC. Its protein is CASLSGTSYEQYF.